The next 9 T cell receptor beta chains were all read from a single sample in a study of T cell clonality in common variable immunodeficiency. The method was immunoSEQ multiplex PCR; TCRdb's version includes in-frame clones alone and lacks a portion of them. The sample was found to contain roughly 79,000 clones, and every one recurs. Sample: peripheral blood mononuclear cells. The receptors derive from a person aged 18 to 75 in good health.

This clone was found many times. The CDR3 goes on 3 residues after the read ends, and that part is filled in from the germline J gene. This sequence joins TRBV20-1 and TRBJ1-1; D might be TRBD1 (5 bases). CDR3 length: 15 residues. The V gene's germline CDR1 is DFQATT and CDR2 SNEGSKA (reference sequence). With 2 bases removed from V and 5 bases from J, the gap between germline ends came to 18 bases. CDR3 loop: CSARPYGGRVTEAFF. CDR3 DNA (partial): TGCAGTGCTAGACCCTACGGGGGTCGGGTTACTGAA.

This clone was seen ten or more times. A read error may account for a junction end that differs from germline. With the read ending 3 residues before the CDR3 end, the germline J gene is used to fill in that end. The chain recombines TRBV4-2 with TRBJ2-7; TRBD2 aligns across 10 bases. Germline CDR1 and CDR2: LGHNA and YNFKEQ. The CDR3 has 16 residues. The CDR3 region is CASSQEPSGRANEQYF. The sequenced part of the CDR3 DNA is TGCGCCAGCAGCCAAGAACCCAGCGGGAGGGCGAACGAG.

This clone was seen at least ten times. The read is 3 residues too short to cover the CDR3 end, so that end is filled in from the germline J gene. This chain links TRBV5-1 with TRBJ1-3; 7 positions match TRBD1. From germline, CDR1 is SGHRS and CDR2 YFSETQ. The CDR3 has 16 residues. The ends lost 0 bases at V and 3 bases at J; junction bases unmatched: 6. Partial CDR3 DNA: TGCGCCAGCAGCTTGGATGAGGGGGCGAGTGGAAACACC. Protein sequence: CASSLDEGASGNT. The entire CDR3 protein is CASSLDEGASGNTIYF. Variable domain in full (rest from reference TRBV5-1 and TRBJ1-3): KAGVTQTPRYLIKTRGQQVTLSCSPISGHRSVSWYQQTPGQGLQFLFEYFSETQRNKGNFPGRFSGRQFSNSRSEMNVSTLELGDSALYLCASSLDEGASGNTIYFGEGSWLTVV.

This clone was seen at least ten times. The chain's CDR3 is CASSLATGSNQPQHF. The DNA read from the CDR3 is TGTGCCAGCAGCTTAGCGACAGGGAGTAATCAGCCC. This chain links TRBV7-2 with TRBJ1-5, with 7 bases aligning to TRBD1. The read ends 3 residues before the CDR3 terminus; that terminus is restored from the germline J gene. Losses at the gene ends were 0 bases for V and 4 bases for J; bases not matched to a gene: 3. CDR1 is SGHTA and CDR2 is FQGNSA in the germline V gene. The CDR3 is 15 residues long.

This clone was counted at least ten times. The CDR3 is cut off 3 residues early in the read; its end comes from the germline J gene. The chain recombines TRBV19 with TRBJ2-7, with D possibly matching TRBD2 (6 bases). Trimming took 3 bases from V and 4 from J, leaving 16 bases between them. Germline CDR1 is LNHDA and CDR2 is SQIVND (reference sequence). This CDR3 is built from 15 residues. The sequenced CDR3 bases are TGTGCCAGTAGTATGTCGGGGGAGCGGTATTACGAG. Protein sequence: CASSMSGERYYE. In full, the CDR3 reads CASSMSGERYYEQYF.

This clone was seen ten or more times. Coverage ceases 3 residues before the CDR3 finishes, and the germline J gene fills in the end. The gene calls are TRBV12-3 or TRBV12-4 and TRBJ2-4; 8 positions agree with TRBD2. The CDR3 contains 14 residues. Trimming cost V 6 bases and J 7 bases; bases outside gene matches: 8. The CDR3 DNA, read in part, is TGTGCCAGCAGGACCGGACTAGCCCAGAACATT. Translating it yields CASRTGLAQNI. Given in full, the CDR3 is CASRTGLAQNIQYF.

This clone was seen ten or more times. The CDR3 extends 3 residues past the end of the read, so its final part is completed from the germline J gene. This sequence joins TRBV5-6 and TRBJ2-7, with D possibly being TRBD1 (6 bases). V was shortened by 0 bases and J by 2 bases, with 12 bases between the two germline ends. The V gene's germline CDR1 is SGHDT and CDR2 YYEEEE. The CDR3 loop spans 15 amino acids. The part of the CDR3 DNA that was read is TGTGCCAGCAGCTTGGAAGGGACACCGACCTACGAG. It translates to CASSLEGTPTYE. The complete CDR3 protein is CASSLEGTPTYEQYF.

This clone was detected ten times or more. The CDR3 is cut off 3 residues early in the read; its end comes from the germline J gene. The chain uses TRBV6-2 or TRBV6-3 and TRBJ2-1; D is perhaps TRBD2 (6 bases). Germline V gene sequence: CDR1 MNHEY, CDR2 SVGEGT. Trimming removed 4 bases from V and 6 bases from J, with 13 bases in between. The CDR3 spans 14 residues. CDR3 loop: CASSLVEGFNEQFF. CDR3 bases read: TGTGCCAGCAGTTTGGTGGAGGGTTTCAATGAG.

In this sample, this clone turned up many times. CDR3 DNA, as far as it was read: TGCAGTGCTCACCGGGACAGGAGTTACAATGAG. Translated, it gives CSAHRDRSYNE. The complete CDR3 reads CSAHRDRSYNEQFF. The chain couples TRBV20-1 to TRBJ2-1; 8 bases fit TRBD1. The CDR3 is cut off 3 residues early in the read; its end comes from the germline J gene. The trim removed 5 bases at V and 4 bases at J, leaving 7 bases unmatched. The CDR3 is 14 amino acids. Germline V gives CDR1 DFQATT, CDR2 SNEGSKA (reference sequence).